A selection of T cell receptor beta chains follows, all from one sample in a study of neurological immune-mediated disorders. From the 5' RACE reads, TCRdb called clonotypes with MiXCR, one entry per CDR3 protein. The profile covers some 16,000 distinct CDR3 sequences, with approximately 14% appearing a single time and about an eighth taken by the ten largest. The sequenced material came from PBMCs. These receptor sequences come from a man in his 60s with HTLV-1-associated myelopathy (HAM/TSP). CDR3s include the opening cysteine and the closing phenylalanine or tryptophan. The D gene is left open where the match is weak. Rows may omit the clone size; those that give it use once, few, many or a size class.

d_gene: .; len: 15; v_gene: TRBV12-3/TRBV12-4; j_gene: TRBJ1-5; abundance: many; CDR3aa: CASSTQDNSNQPQHF; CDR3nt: TGTGCCAGCAGTACACAGGATAATAGCAATCAGCCCCAGCATTTT
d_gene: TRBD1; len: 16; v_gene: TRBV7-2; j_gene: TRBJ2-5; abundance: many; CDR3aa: CASSPSLGQAQETQYF; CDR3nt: TGTGCCAGCAGCCCCTCCCTGGGACAGGCACAAGAGACCCAGTACTTC
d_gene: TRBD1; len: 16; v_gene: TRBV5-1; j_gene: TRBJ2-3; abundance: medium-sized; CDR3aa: CASSSQRDRDTDTQYF; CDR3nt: TGCGCCAGCAGCTCGCAGCGGGACAGGGACACAGATACGCAGTATTTT
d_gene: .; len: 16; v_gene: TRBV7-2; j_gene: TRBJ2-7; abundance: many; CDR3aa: CASSLNRGGMAYEQYF; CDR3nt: TGTGCCAGCAGCTTAAATAGGGGGGGGATGGCCTACGAGCAGTACTTC
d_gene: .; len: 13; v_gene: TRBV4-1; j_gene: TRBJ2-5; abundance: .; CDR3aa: CASSQEVEETQYF; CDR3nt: TGCGCCAGCAGCCAAGAGGTCGAAGAGACCCAGTACTTC
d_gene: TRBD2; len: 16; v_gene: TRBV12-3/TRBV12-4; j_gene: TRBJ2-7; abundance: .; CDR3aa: CVSSITSGWSLYEQYF; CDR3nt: TGTGTCAGCAGCATAACTAGCGGGTGGTCCCTCTACGAGCAGTACTTC
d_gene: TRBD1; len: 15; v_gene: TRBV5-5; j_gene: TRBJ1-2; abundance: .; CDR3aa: CASTLLTGSGDGYTF; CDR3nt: TGTGCCAGCACCTTACTGACAGGGAGCGGAGATGGCTACACCTTC
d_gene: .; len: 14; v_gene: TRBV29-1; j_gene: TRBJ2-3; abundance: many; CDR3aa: CSVDSQGSSDTQYF; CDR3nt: TGCAGCGTTGATTCCCAGGGTAGTTCAGATACGCAGTATTTT
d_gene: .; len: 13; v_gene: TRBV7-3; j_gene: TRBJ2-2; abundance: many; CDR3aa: CASSPSAGGELFF; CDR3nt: TGTGCCAGCAGCCCATCTGCGGGCGGGGAGCTGTTTTTT
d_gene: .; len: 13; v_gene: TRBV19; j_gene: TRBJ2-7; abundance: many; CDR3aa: CASSPSRGREQYF; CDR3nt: TGTGCCAGTAGTCCGTCTCGGGGACGCGAGCAGTACTTC
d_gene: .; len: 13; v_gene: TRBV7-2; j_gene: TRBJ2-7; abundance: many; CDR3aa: CASSLGVNPEQYF; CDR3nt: TGTGCCAGCAGCTTAGGTGTTAACCCCGAGCAGTACTTC
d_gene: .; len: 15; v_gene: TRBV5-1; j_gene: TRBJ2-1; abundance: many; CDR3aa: CASSLTSPGYNEQFF; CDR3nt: TGCGCCAGCAGCTTGACATCCCCGGGGTACAATGAGCAGTTCTTC
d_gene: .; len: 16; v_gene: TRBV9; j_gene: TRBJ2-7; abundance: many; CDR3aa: CASSVAGVAATYEQYF; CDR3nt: TGTGCCAGCAGCGTAGCCGGGGTAGCGGCTACATACGAGCAGTACTTC
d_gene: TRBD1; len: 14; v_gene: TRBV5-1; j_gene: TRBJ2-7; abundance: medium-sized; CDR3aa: CASRTVDRGYEQYF; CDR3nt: TGCGCCAGCCGGACGGTGGACAGGGGATACGAGCAGTACTTC
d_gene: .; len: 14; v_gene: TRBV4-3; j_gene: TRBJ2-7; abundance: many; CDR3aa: CASSQDRGGYEQYF; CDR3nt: TGCGCCAGCAGCCAAGACCGGGGCGGCTACGAGCAGTACTTC
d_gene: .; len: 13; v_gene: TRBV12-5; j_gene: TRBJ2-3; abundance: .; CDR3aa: CASGLESTDTQYF; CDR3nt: TGTGCTAGTGGTTTGGAGAGCACAGATACGCAGTATTTT
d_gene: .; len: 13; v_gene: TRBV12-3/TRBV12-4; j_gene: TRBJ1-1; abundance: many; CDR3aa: CASSSFGLTEAFF; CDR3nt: TGTGCCAGCAGCTCCTTTGGGCTAACTGAAGCTTTCTTT
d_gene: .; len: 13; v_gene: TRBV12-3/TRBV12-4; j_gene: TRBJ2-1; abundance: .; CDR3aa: CASCSTTRNEQFF; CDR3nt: TGTGCCAGCTGTTCGACTACGCGGAATGAGCAGTTCTTC
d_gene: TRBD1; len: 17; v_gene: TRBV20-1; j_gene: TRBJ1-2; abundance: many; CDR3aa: CSARRAGTVGLRYGYTF; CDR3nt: TGCAGTGCTAGACGCGCTGGGACAGTCGGTTTGCGCTATGGCTACACCTTC
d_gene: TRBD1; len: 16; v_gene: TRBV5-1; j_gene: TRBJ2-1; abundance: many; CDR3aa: CASSFGGQGSWDEQFF; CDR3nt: TGCGCCAGCAGCTTCGGGGGACAGGGGTCCTGGGATGAGCAGTTCTTC
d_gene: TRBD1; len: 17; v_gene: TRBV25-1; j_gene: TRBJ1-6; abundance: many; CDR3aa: CASSEWGTGGDNSPLHF; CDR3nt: TGTGCCAGCAGTGAATGGGGAACAGGGGGCGATAATTCACCCCTCCACTTT
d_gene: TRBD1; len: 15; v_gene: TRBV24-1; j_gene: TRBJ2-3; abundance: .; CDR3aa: CATSYRGQGKYTQYF; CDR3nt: TGTGCCACCAGTTACCGGGGACAGGGTAAATATACGCAGTATTTT
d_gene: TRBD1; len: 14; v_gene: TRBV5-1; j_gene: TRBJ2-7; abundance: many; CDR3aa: CASSLEGQGREQYF; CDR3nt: TGCGCCAGCAGCTTGGAAGGACAGGGGCGGGAGCAGTACTTC
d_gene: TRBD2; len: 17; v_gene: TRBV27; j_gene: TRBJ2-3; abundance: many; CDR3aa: CASSTRTSGGPTDTQYF; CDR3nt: TGTGCCAGCAGTACTCGGACTAGCGGGGGGCCCACAGATACGCAGTATTTT
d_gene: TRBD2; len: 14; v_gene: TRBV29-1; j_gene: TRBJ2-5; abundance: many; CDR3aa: CSVKLAGGRETQYF; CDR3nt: TGCAGCGTGAAGCTAGCGGGGGGGCGCGAGACCCAGTACTTC
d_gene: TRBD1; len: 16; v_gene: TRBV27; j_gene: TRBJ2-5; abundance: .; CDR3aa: CASSYSPITGVETQYF; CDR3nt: TGTGCCAGCAGTTACTCGCCGATTACAGGGGTAGAGACCCAGTACTTC
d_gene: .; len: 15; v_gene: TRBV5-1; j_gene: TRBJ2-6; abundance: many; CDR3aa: CASSLVRAGANVLTF; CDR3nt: TGCGCCAGCAGCTTGGTCAGGGCTGGGGCCAACGTCCTGACTTTC
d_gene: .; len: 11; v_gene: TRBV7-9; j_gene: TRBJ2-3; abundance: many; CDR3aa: CASSLSDTQYF; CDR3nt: TGTGCCAGCAGCCTCTCAGATACGCAGTATTTT
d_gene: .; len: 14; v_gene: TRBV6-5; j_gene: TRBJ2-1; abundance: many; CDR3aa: CASSSPGAVNEQFF; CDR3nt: TGTGCCAGCAGCTCTCCGGGGGCTGTGAATGAGCAGTTCTTC
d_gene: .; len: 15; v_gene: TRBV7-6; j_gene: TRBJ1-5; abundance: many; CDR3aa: CASTPSGGPYEPQHF; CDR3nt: TGTGCCAGCACCCCCTCAGGAGGGCCCTACGAGCCCCAGCATTTT
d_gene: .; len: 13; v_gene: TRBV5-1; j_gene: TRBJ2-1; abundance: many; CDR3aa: CASSLDNRNEQFF; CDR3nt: TGCGCCAGCAGCTTGGATAACAGGAATGAGCAGTTCTTC
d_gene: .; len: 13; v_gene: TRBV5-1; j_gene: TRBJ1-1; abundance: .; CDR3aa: CASSSNLGGEAFF; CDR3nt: TGCGCCAGCAGCTCGAATTTAGGGGGGGAAGCTTTCTTT
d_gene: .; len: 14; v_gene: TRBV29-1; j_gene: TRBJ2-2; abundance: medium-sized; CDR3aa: CSVRAGGRSGELFF; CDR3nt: TGCAGCGTTCGGGCAGGAGGAAGATCCGGGGAGCTGTTTTTT
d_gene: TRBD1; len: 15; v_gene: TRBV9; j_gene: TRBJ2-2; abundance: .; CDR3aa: CASSGGQSNTGELFF; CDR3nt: TGTGCCAGCAGCGGGGGACAGTCCAACACCGGGGAGCTGTTTTTT
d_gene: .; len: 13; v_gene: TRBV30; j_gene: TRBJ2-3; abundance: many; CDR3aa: CAWSGVTRDTQYF; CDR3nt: TGTGCCTGGAGTGGGGTCACAAGGGATACGCAGTATTTT